These T cell receptor beta chains were read from a single sample in a study of beta chain features in type 1 diabetes. Some clones are missing from TCRdb's copy, which holds only in-frame ones; the method was immunoSEQ multiplex PCR. The sample has fewer than 350,000 clones; 8% are singletons. The specimen was central memory CD4+ T cells from blood. Receptor source: a woman between 18 and 30 years old in good health. CDR3s include the opening cysteine and the closing phenylalanine or tryptophan. The D gene is left open where the match is weak. Clone size appears in some rows only: once, few, many, or a class for an expanded clone.

V gene	clone size	D gene	J gene	CDR3 protein	CDR3 DNA
TRBV7-9	many	-	TRBJ2-7	CASSIQLGEQYF	TGTGCCAGCAGCATACAACTAGGCGAGCAGTACTTC
TRBV7-9	many	-	TRBJ1-1	CASSLALNTEAFF	TGTGCCAGCAGCTTAGCCTTGAACACTGAAGCTTTCTTT
TRBV19	few	-	TRBJ1-6	CASTPGQSPLHF	TGTGCCAGTACTCCAGGGCAGTCACCCCTCCACTTT
TRBV5-1	-	TRBD1	TRBJ1-2	CASRGRQGAYGYTF	TGCGCCAGCAGGGGCCGACAGGGGGCCTATGGCTACACCTTC
TRBV18	-	-	TRBJ1-1	CAISPTGTLNTEAFF	TGTGCCATCTCACCAACGGGGACCCTGAACACTGAAGCTTTCTTT
TRBV13	many	-	TRBJ2-3	CASSFSTDTQYF	TGTGCCAGCAGCTTCAGCACAGATACGCAGTATTTT
TRBV7-2	-	TRBD1	TRBJ2-7	CASSRDRTSYEQYF	TGTGCCAGCAGCCGGGACAGGACGTCCTACGAGCAGTACTTC
TRBV5-4	many	TRBD2	TRBJ2-3	CASSLPGTSGTDTQYF	TGTGCCAGCAGCTTGCCAGGGACTAGCGGCACAGATACGCAGTATTTT
TRBV7-2	-	TRBD1	TRBJ2-7	CASSLPRDRVVYEQYF	TGTGCCAGCAGCTTACCCCGGGACAGGGTAGTCTACGAGCAGTACTTC
TRBV4-3	few	TRBD2	TRBJ2-1	CASSQVELAGFNEQFF	TGCGCCAGCAGCCAAGTGGAACTAGCGGGGTTTAATGAGCAGTTCTTC
TRBV30	-	TRBD1	TRBJ1-3	CATTRPGQTNGNTIYF	TGTGCCACAACCCGACCGGGACAGACGAATGGAAACACCATATATTTT
TRBV7-9	few	-	TRBJ2-1	CASSLSHEQFF	TGTGCCAGCAGCTTATCCCATGAGCAGTTCTTC
TRBV18	few	TRBD1	TRBJ1-1	CASSPRPGTGESTEAFF	TGTGCCAGCTCACCGCGTCCCGGGACAGGGGAGAGCACTGAAGCTTTCTTT
TRBV4-1	many	-	TRBJ1-2	CASSQDPGGDYGYTF	TGCGCCAGCAGCCAAGATCCGGGTGGGGACTATGGCTACACCTTC
TRBV30	-	-	TRBJ1-2	CAWSTSYSGYTF	TGTGCCTGGAGTACCTCGTACTCTGGCTACACCTTC
TRBV5-6	-	-	TRBJ2-2	CASSSGTGELFF	TGTGCCAGCAGCTCGGGTACCGGGGAGCTGTTTTTT
TRBV6-5	-	TRBD1	TRBJ2-1	CASSLRDRPFF	TGTGCCAGCAGTTTACGGGACAGGCCGTTCTTC
TRBV7-9	many	-	TRBJ2-6	CASRHASGANVLTF	TGTGCCAGTAGACACGCATCTGGGGCCAACGTCCTGACTTTC
TRBV14	many	-	TRBJ1-1	CASSRSGMNTEAFF	TGTGCCAGCAGCCGATCAGGGATGAACACTGAAGCTTTCTTT
TRBV5-5	-	-	TRBJ1-5	CASSLYTQVNQPQHF	TGTGCCAGCAGCTTGTATACTCAGGTCAATCAGCCCCAGCATTTT
TRBV29-1	few	-	TRBJ2-3	CSVDLQERTDTQYF	TGCAGCGTTGATCTTCAGGAACGCACAGATACGCAGTATTTT
TRBV7-9	few	TRBD1	TRBJ1-1	CASSPGGGTEAFF	TGTGCCAGCAGCCCAGGGGGAGGAACTGAAGCTTTCTTT
TRBV19	few	-	TRBJ1-5	CASSIVAGSSNQPQHF	TGTGCCAGTAGTATAGTAGCAGGTTCGAGCAATCAGCCCCAGCATTTT
TRBV5-4	many	-	TRBJ2-3	CASSLDRNTQYF	TGTGCCAGCAGCTTGGACAGAAATACGCAGTATTTT
TRBV29-1	few	TRBD1	TRBJ2-1	CSVDDRQGSNEQFF	TGCAGCGTTGACGACCGACAGGGGAGTAATGAGCAGTTCTTC
TRBV6-6	-	-	TRBJ1-5	CASSDYRASNQPQHF	TGTGCCAGCAGTGATTACAGGGCAAGCAATCAGCCCCAGCATTTT
TRBV28	-	-	TRBJ1-2	CASSLAGSTNYGYTF	TGTGCCAGCAGTTTAGCGGGTAGTACTAACTATGGCTACACCTTC
TRBV7-6	few	-	TRBJ2-2	CASSLSRLNTGELFF	TGTGCCAGCAGCTTGTCCAGGTTGAACACCGGGGAGCTGTTTTTT
TRBV20-1	few	-	TRBJ2-1	CSARADVQFF	TGCAGTGCTAGGGCGGATGTGCAGTTCTTC
TRBV7-8	few	TRBD1	TRBJ2-2	CASSGRQGSNTGELFF	TGTGCCAGCAGCGGGAGACAGGGAAGTAACACCGGGGAGCTGTTTTTT
TRBV6-6	-	-	TRBJ1-5	CASSTQGPNQPQHF	TGTGCCAGCAGCACCCAGGGGCCCAATCAGCCCCAGCATTTT
TRBV4-3	-	-	TRBJ2-2	CASSQEAPWSANTGELFF	TGCGCCAGCAGCCAAGAGGCTCCGTGGAGCGCGAACACCGGGGAGCTGTTTTTT
TRBV7-9	-	TRBD1	TRBJ2-7	CASSRDRGLYRYF	TGTGCCAGCAGCCGGGACAGGGGGCTTTACCGGTACTTC